The rows below give T cell receptor beta chains drawn from one sample of a study of shared clonotypes between healthy human individuals. Sequencing used immunoSEQ multiplex PCR; TCRdb keeps in-frame clones, though not all of them. The data contain about 110,000 clones, around 64% of them singletons. The sequenced sample was memory CD8+ T cells sorted from blood. These receptors all stem from a woman aged 25 to 45 in good health. CDR3s include the opening cysteine and the closing phenylalanine or tryptophan. The order of the fields is clone size, D gene, J gene, V gene, CDR3 DNA, CDR3 protein. D genes are given only for firm matches. The listing skips clone size in some rows; elsewhere it reads once, few, many or a size class.

size: .; D: .; J: TRBJ2-7; V: TRBV4-2; DNA: TGTGCCAGCAGCTTGTCCGGACCCGACGAGCAGTACTTC; CDR3: CASSLSGPDEQYF
size: .; D: .; J: TRBJ2-7; V: TRBV2; DNA: TGTGCCAGCAGCCCTACAGGGCGGGAAATCAACGAGCAGTACTTC; CDR3: CASSPTGREINEQYF
size: .; D: .; J: TRBJ2-7; V: TRBV14; DNA: TGTGCCAGCAGTCGGAACACGGCCCCCGGTTCCACATCCTACGAGCAGTACTTC; CDR3: CASSRNTAPGSTSYEQYF
size: many; D: .; J: TRBJ2-1; V: TRBV27; DNA: TGTGCCAGCAGTTTCGCAAACAATGAGCAGTTCTTC; CDR3: CASSFANNEQFF
size: .; D: .; J: TRBJ1-4; V: TRBV27; DNA: TGTGCCAGCAGCCCCTTCCTGAATGAAAAACTGTTTTTT; CDR3: CASSPFLNEKLFF
size: .; D: .; J: TRBJ1-1; V: TRBV7-2; DNA: TGTGCCAGCAGCTCCCAAAGGGACACTGAAGCTTTCTTT; CDR3: CASSSQRDTEAFF
size: .; D: .; J: TRBJ1-1; V: TRBV30; DNA: TGTGCCTGGGGGGGGACGACTGAAGCTTTCTTT; CDR3: CAWGGTTEAFF
size: .; D: TRBD1; J: TRBJ1-2; V: TRBV29-1; DNA: TGCAGCGTTGAGGGCGGGCGGACAGGGCTCTACTATGGCTACACCTTC; CDR3: CSVEGGRTGLYYGYTF
size: .; D: .; J: TRBJ1-2; V: TRBV6-6; DNA: TGTGCCAGCAGGCGTCGGTATTTTAACTATGGCTACACCTTC; CDR3: CASRRRYFNYGYTF
size: .; D: .; J: TRBJ1-4; V: TRBV7-2; DNA: TGTGCCAGCAGCTTGCAGAGGGATGAAAAACTGTTTTTT; CDR3: CASSLQRDEKLFF
size: .; D: .; J: TRBJ1-2; V: TRBV29-1; DNA: TGCAGCGTTGAAGAGATATGGGAGGGCTACACCTTC; CDR3: CSVEEIWEGYTF
size: .; D: TRBD2; J: TRBJ2-3; V: TRBV4-1; DNA: TGCGCCAGCAGCCAAAGTAGCGGGAGGAGCTCAGATACGCAGTATTTT; CDR3: CASSQSSGRSSDTQYF
size: .; D: TRBD2; J: TRBJ2-7; V: TRBV27; DNA: TGTGCCAGCAGTTGGCTAGCGGGAGTAAAAGAGCAGTACTTC; CDR3: CASSWLAGVKEQYF
size: .; D: .; J: TRBJ1-1; V: TRBV14; DNA: TGTGCCAGCAGCCAAGTTGAGACTGAAGCTTTCTTT; CDR3: CASSQVETEAFF
size: few; D: .; J: TRBJ1-5; V: TRBV6-5; DNA: TGTGCCAGCAGTGAAACTCCCTTTTCGCATTTT; CDR3: CASSETPFSHF
size: .; D: .; J: TRBJ2-7; V: TRBV27; DNA: TGTGCCAGCAGCCGATCGACTATTCCCCTCGAGCAGTACTTC; CDR3: CASSRSTIPLEQYF
size: .; D: TRBD1; J: TRBJ2-1; V: TRBV19; DNA: TGTGCCAGTATCGGGACAGGGGGCAATGAGCAGTTCTTC; CDR3: CASIGTGGNEQFF
size: .; D: .; J: TRBJ1-5; V: TRBV7-8; DNA: TGTGCCAGCAGCTTGGGACCAACAGGGAATCAGCCCCAGCATTTT; CDR3: CASSLGPTGNQPQHF
size: once; D: .; J: TRBJ2-4; V: TRBV5-6; DNA: TGTGCCAGCAGCCCGGGACCCTGGCGTTGGTGCATTCAGTACTTC; CDR3: CASSPGPWRWCIQYF
size: .; D: .; J: TRBJ1-3; V: TRBV6-6; DNA: TGTGCCACCTTGGACAGACTCTCTGGAAACACCATATATTTT; CDR3: CATLDRLSGNTIYF
size: .; D: .; J: TRBJ1-1; V: TRBV28; DNA: TGTGCCAGCAGGTGGGGGGACTCGAACACTGAAGCTTTCTTT; CDR3: CASRWGDSNTEAFF
size: .; D: .; J: TRBJ1-2; V: TRBV9; DNA: TGTGCCAGCAGCGTAGATGCGGACTCGGGCTACACCTTC; CDR3: CASSVDADSGYTF
size: .; D: TRBD1; J: TRBJ2-2; V: TRBV5-6; DNA: TGTGCCAGCACCGCACTGGGGACAGGGGTGAACACCGGGGAGCTGTTTTTT; CDR3: CASTALGTGVNTGELFF
size: once; D: .; J: TRBJ2-2; V: TRBV7-9; DNA: TGTGCCAACCTCGGAGGGGTCGGGGAGCTGTTTTTT; CDR3: CANLGGVGELFF
size: few; D: TRBD2; J: TRBJ2-1; V: TRBV9; DNA: TGTGCCAGCAGCGGGACTAGCGACTACAATGAGCAGTTCTTC; CDR3: CASSGTSDYNEQFF
size: .; D: .; J: TRBJ1-1; V: TRBV11-2; DNA: TGTGCCAGCAGCTTAGATCTGGGTTCTGAAGCTTTCTTT; CDR3: CASSLDLGSEAFF
size: .; D: TRBD1; J: TRBJ2-7; V: TRBV6-1; DNA: TGTGCCAGCAGTGATAGGACAGGGGGCTCCTACGAGCAGTACTTC; CDR3: CASSDRTGGSYEQYF
size: .; D: .; J: TRBJ2-5; V: TRBV19; DNA: TGTGCCAGTAGTATATTTGGGTTCCAAGAGACCCAGTACTTC; CDR3: CASSIFGFQETQYF
size: .; D: TRBD1; J: TRBJ1-1; V: TRBV6-6; DNA: TGTGCCAGCAGTCTGACAGGGGGCACTGAAGCTTTCTTT; CDR3: CASSLTGGTEAFF
size: few; D: .; J: TRBJ2-7; V: TRBV28; DNA: TGTGCCAGCAGTTTAAGAGGAGCGGGCGTTACCTACGAGCAGTACTTC; CDR3: CASSLRGAGVTYEQYF
size: .; D: .; J: TRBJ1-4; V: TRBV12-5; DNA: TGTGCTAGTGTTCGGTCTATGACAACAACTAATGAAAAACTGTTTTTT; CDR3: CASVRSMTTTNEKLFF
size: many; D: TRBD1; J: TRBJ2-7; V: TRBV15; DNA: TGTGCCACCAGTACAGGACAGGGCTACGAGCAGTACTTC; CDR3: CATSTGQGYEQYF
size: .; D: .; J: TRBJ2-7; V: TRBV5-1; DNA: TGCGCCAGCAGCTTGGCCCGACAGATCCCCTACGAGCAGTACTTC; CDR3: CASSLARQIPYEQYF
size: .; D: TRBD2; J: TRBJ2-3; V: TRBV10-3; DNA: TGTGCCATCAGTGACGCGCGGGAGATGACAGATACGCAGTATTTT; CDR3: CAISDAREMTDTQYF
size: .; D: .; J: TRBJ2-5; V: TRBV7-7; DNA: TGTGCCAGCAGCCCTACAGGGTGGCCTCAGTACTTC; CDR3: CASSPTGWPQYF